This T cell receptor (beta chain) was found in a study of T cell responses to AZD1222 COVID-19 vaccine. Germline assignment: CDR1 LGHNA and CDR2 YSLEER. Trimming removed 0 bases at V and 3 bases at J, with 14 bases between. The CDR3 contains 17 residues. Measured with immunoSEQ multiplex PCR; TCRdb has only the in-frame clones, and not every one. The sample has 90,000 to 110,000 clones, roughly 80% seen once. This chain connects TRBV4-3 to TRBJ2-2; possible D gene TRBD2, 6 bases. The sample was peripheral blood, taken on day 0 of AZD1222 vaccination. This clonotype originated in an adult in good health. DNA of the CDR3: TGCGCCAGCAGCCAAGATCGTCCAGGACTATACACCGGGGAGCTGTTTTTT. Its protein is CASSQDRPGLYTGELFF.